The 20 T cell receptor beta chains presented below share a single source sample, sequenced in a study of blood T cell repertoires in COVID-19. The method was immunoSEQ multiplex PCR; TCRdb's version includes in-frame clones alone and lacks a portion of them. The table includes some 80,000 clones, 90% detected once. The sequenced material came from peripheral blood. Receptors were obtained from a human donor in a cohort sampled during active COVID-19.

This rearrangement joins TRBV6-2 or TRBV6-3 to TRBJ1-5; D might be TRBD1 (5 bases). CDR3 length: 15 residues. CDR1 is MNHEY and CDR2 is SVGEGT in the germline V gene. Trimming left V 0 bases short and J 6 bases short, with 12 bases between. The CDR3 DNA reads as TGTGCCAGCAGTTACTCGGGGCAGGGAATTCAGCCCCAGCATTTT. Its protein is CASSYSGQGIQPQHF.

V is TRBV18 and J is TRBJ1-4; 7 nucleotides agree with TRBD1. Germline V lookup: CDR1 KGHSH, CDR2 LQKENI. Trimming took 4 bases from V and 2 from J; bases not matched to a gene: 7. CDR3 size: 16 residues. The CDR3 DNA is TGTGCCAGCTCACTGTACAGGGGATCGACTAATGAAAAACTGTTTTTT. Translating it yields CASSLYRGSTNEKLFF.

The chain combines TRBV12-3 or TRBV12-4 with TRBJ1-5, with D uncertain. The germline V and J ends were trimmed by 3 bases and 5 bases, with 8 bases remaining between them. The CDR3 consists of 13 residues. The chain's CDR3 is CASSLRVDQPQHF. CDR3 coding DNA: TGTGCCAGCAGTTTGAGGGTGGATCAGCCCCAGCATTTT.

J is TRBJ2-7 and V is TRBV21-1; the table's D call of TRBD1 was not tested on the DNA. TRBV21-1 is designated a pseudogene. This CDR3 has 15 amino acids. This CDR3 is CASSKSGTGVDEQYF. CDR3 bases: TGTGCCAGCAGCAAATCCGGGACAGGGGTGGACGAGCAGTACTTC.

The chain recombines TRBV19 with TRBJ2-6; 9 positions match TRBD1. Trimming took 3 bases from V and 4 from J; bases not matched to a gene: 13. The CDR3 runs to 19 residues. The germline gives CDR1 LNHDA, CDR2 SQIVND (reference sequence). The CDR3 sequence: CASSISTGGMKSGANVLTF. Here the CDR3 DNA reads TGTGCCAGTAGTATCTCGACAGGGGGGATGAAGTCCGGGGCCAACGTCCTGACTTTC.

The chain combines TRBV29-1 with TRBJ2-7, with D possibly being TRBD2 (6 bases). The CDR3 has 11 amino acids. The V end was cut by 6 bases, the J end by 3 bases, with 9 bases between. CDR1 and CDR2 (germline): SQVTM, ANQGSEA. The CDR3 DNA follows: TGCAGCGTCTTTAGCGGCTACGAGCAGTACTTC. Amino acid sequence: CSVFSGYEQYF.

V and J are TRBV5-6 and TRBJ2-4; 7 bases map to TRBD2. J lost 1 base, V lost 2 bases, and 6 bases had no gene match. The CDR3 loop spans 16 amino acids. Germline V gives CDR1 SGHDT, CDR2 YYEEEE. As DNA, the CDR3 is TGTGCCAGCAGCTTCCAACTAGCGCCTGCCAAAAACATTCAGTACTTC. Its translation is CASSFQLAPAKNIQYF.

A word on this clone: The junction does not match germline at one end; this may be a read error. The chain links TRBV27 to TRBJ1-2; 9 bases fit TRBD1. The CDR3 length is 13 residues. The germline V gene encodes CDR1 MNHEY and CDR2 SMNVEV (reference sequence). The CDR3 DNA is TGTGCCAGCAGTCCACGGACAGGGGAGATATCCGCCTTC. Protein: CASSPRTGEISAF.

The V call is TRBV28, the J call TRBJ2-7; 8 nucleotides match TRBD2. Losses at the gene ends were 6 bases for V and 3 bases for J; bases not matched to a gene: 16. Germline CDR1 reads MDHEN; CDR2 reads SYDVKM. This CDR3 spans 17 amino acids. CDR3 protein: CASSMIEGLESFYEQYF. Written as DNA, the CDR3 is TGTGCCAGCAGCATGATTGAGGGACTAGAGAGTTTCTACGAGCAGTACTTC.

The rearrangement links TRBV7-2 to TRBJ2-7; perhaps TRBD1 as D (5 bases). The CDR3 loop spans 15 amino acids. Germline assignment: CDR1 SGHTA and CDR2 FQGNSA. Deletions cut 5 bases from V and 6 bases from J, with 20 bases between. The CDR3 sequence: CASSPPGQRASEQYF. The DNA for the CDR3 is TGTGCCAGCAGCCCACCCGGACAAAGGGCCTCCGAGCAGTACTTC. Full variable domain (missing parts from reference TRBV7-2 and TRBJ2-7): GAGVSQSPSNKVTEKGKDVELRCDPISGHTALYWYRQSLGQGLEFLIYFQGNSAPDKSGLPSDRFSAERTGGSVSTLTIQRTQQEDSAVYLCASSPPGQRASEQYFGPGTRLTVT.

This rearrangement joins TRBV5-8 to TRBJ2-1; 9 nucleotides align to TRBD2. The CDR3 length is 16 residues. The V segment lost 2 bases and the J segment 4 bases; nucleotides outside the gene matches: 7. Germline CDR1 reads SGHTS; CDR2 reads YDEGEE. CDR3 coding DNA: TGTGCCAGCAGCTTTATTAAGACTAGCGGTTACAATGAGCAGTTCTTC. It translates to CASSFIKTSGYNEQFF.

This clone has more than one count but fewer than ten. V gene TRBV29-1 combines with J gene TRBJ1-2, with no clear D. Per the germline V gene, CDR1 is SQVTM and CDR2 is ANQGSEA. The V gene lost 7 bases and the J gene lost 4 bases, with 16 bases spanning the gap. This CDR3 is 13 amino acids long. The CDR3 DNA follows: TGCAGCGCAGAGGGCGGAGTGGCCTATGGCTACACCTTC. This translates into CSAEGGVAYGYTF. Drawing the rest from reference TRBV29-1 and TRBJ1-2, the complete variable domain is SAVISQKPSRDICQRGTSLTIQCQVDSQVTMMFWYRQQPGQSLTLIATANQGSEATYESGFVIDKFPISRPNLTFSTLTVSNMSPEDSSIYLCSAEGGVAYGYTFGSGTRLTVV.

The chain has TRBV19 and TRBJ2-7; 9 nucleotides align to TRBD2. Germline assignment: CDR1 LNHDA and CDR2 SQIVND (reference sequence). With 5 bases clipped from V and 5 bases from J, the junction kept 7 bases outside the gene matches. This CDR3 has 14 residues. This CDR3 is CASSPGLAIHEQYF. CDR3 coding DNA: TGTGCCAGTAGTCCGGGACTAGCTATTCACGAGCAGTACTTC.

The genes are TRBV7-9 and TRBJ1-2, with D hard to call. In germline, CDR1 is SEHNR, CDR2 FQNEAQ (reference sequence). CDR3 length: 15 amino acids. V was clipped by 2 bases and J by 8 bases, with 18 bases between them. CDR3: CASSLSDGEVEGYTF. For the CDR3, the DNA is TGTGCCAGCAGCTTATCAGATGGTGAGGTAGAGGGCTACACCTTC.

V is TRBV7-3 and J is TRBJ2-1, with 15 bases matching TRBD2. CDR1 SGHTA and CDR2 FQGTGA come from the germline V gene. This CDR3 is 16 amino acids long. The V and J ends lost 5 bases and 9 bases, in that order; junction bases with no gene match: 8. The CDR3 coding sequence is TGTGCCAGCAGCCTAGGACTAGCGGGAGGGTCGGCTGAGCAGTTCTTC. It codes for CASSLGLAGGSAEQFF.

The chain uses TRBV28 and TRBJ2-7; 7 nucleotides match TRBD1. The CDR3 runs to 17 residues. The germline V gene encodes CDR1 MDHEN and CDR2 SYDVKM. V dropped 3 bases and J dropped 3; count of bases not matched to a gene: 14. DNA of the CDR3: TGTGCCAGCAGTTTGCCCTCTAATAACAGGGGAAGCTACGAGCAGTACTTC. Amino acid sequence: CASSLPSNNRGSYEQYF. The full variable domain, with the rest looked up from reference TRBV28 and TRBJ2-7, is DVKVTQSSRYLVKRTGEKVFLECVQDMDHENMFWYRQDPGLGLRLIYFSYDVKMKEKGDIPEGYSVSREKKERFSLILESASTNQTSMYLCASSLPSNNRGSYEQYFGPGTRLTVT.

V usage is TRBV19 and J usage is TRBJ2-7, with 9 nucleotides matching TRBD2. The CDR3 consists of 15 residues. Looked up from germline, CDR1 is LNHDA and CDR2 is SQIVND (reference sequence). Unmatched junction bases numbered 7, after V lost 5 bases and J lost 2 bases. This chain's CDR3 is CASSSLAGPTYEQYF. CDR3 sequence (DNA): TGTGCCAGTAGTTCTCTAGCGGGACCTACCTACGAGCAGTACTTC. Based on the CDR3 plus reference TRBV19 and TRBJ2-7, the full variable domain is DGGITQSPKYLFRKEGQNVTLSCEQNLNHDAMYWYRQDPGQGLRLIYYSQIVNDFQKGDIAEGYSVSREKKESFPLTVTSAQKNPTAFYLCASSSLAGPTYEQYFGPGTRLTVT.

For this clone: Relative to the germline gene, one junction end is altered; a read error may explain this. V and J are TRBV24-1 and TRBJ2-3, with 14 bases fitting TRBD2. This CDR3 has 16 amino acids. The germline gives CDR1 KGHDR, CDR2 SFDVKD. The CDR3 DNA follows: TGTGCCACCAGTGAAGGACTAGCGGGAGGCACCGATACGCAGTATTTT. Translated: CATSEGLAGGTDTQYF.

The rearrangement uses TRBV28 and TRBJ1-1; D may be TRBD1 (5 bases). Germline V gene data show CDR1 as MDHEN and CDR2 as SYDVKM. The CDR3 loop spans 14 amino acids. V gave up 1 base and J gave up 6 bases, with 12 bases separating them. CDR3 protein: CASSLLRQGPEAFF. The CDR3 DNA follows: TGTGCCAGCAGTTTATTGCGGCAGGGCCCTGAAGCTTTCTTT. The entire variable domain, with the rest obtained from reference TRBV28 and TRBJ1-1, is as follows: DVKVTQSSRYLVKRTGEKVFLECVQDMDHENMFWYRQDPGLGLRLIYFSYDVKMKEKGDIPEGYSVSREKKERFSLILESASTNQTSMYLCASSLLRQGPEAFFGQGTRLTVV.

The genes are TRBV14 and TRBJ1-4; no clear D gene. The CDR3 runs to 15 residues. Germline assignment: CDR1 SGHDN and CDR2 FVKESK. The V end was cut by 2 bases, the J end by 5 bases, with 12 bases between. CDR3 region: CASSQTQTENEKLFF. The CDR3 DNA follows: TGTGCCAGCAGCCAAACCCAGACTGAGAATGAAAAACTGTTTTTT.